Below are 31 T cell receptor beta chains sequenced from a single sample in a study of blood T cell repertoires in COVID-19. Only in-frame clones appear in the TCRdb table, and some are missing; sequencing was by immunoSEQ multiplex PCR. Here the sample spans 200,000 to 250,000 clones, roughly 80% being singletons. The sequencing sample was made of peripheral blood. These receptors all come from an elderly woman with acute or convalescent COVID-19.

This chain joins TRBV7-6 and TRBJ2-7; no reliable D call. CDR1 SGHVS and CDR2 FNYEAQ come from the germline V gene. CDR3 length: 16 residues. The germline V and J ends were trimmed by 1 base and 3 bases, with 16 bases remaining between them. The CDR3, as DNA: TGTGCCAGCAGCTTAGTGGGCACCGCAAAGGTCTACGAGCAGTACTTC. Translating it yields CASSLVGTAKVYEQYF.

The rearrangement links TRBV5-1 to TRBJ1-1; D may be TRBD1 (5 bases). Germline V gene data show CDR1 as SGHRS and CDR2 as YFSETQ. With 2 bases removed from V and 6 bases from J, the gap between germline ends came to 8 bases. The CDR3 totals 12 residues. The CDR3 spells CASSFGGAEAFF. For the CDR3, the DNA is TGCGCCAGCAGCTTTGGGGGGGCTGAAGCTTTCTTT.

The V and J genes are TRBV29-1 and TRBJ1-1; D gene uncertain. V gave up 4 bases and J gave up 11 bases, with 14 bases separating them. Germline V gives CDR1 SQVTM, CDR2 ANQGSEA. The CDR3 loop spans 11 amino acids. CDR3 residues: CSVVSGMDAFF. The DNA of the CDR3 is TGCAGCGTTGTCAGCGGAATGGACGCTTTCTTT.

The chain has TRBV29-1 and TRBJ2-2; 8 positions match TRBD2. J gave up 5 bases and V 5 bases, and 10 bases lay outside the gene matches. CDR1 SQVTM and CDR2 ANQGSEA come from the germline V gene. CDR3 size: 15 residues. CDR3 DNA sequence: TGCAGCGTTTCCTCTGGGGTAGCGGGGACCGGGGAGCTGTTTTTT. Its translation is CSVSSGVAGTGELFF.

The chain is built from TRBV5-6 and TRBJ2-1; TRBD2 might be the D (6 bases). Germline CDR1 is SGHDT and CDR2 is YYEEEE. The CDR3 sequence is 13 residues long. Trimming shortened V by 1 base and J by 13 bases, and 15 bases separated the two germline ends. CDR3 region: CASSLYQVAEQFF. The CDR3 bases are TGTGCCAGCAGCTTGTATCAAGTAGCGGAACAGTTCTTC.

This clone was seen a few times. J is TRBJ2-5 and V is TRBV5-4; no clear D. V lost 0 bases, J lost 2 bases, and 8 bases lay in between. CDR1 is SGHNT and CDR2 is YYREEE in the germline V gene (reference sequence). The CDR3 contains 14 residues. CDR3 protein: CASSLDVAQETQYF. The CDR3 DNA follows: TGTGCCAGCAGCTTGGATGTAGCACAAGAGACCCAGTACTTC.

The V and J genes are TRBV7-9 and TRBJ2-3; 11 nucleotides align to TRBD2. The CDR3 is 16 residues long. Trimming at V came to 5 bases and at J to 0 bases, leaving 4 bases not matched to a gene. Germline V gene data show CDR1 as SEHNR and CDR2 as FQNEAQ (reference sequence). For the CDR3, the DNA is TGTGCCAGCAGCAAGGGACTAGCGGCTAGCACAGATACGCAGTATTTT. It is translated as CASSKGLAASTDTQYF.

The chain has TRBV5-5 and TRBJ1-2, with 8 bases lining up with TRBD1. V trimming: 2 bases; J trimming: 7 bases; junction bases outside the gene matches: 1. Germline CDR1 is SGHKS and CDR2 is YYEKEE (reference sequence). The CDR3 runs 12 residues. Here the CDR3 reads CASSFDRGGYTF. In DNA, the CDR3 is TGTGCCAGCAGCTTCGACAGGGGTGGCTACACCTTC.

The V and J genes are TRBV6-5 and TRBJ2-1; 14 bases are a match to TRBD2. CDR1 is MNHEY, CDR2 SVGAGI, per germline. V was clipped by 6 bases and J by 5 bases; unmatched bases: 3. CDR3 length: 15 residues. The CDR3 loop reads CASSWTSGGNNEQFF. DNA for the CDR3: TGTGCCAGCAGCTGGACTAGCGGGGGGAACAATGAGCAGTTCTTC.

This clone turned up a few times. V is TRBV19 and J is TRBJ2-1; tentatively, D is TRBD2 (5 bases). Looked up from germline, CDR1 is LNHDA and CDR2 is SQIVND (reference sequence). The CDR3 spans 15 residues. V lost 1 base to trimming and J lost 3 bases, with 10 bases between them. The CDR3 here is CASSIASGNYNEQFF. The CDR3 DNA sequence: TGTGCCAGTAGTATAGCCAGCGGCAACTACAATGAGCAGTTCTTC.

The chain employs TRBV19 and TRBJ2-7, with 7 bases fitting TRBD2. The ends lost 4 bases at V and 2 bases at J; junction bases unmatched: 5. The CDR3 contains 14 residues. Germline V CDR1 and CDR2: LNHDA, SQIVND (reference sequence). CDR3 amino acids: CASSTASGPYEQYF. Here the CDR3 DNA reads TGTGCCAGTAGTACCGCTAGCGGCCCCTACGAGCAGTACTTC.

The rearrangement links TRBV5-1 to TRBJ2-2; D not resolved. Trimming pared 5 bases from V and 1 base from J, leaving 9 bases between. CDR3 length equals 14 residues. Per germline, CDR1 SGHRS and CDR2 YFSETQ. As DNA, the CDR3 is TGCGCCAGCAGGGGCCCGGAGAACACCGGGGAGCTGTTTTTT. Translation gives CASRGPENTGELFF.

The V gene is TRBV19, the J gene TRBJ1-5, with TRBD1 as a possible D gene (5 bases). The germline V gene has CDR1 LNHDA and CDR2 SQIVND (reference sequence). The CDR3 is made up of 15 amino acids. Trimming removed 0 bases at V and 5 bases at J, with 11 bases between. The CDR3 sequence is CASSIDPRGDQPQHF. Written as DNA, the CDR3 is TGTGCCAGTAGTATAGATCCCCGGGGGGATCAGCCCCAGCATTTT.

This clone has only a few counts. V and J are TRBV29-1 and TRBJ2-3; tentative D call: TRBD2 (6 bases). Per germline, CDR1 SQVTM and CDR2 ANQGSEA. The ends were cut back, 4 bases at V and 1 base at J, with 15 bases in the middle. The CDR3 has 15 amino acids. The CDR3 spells CSVAGDFEGTDTQYF. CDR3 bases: TGCAGCGTTGCTGGGGACTTCGAGGGCACAGATACGCAGTATTTT.

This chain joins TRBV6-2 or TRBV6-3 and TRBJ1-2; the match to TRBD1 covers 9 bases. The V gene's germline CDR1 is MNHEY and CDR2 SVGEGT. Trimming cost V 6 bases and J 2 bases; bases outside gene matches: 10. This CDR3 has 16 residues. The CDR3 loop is CASSPDRDRVNYGYTF. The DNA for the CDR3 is TGTGCCAGCAGCCCTGACCGGGACAGGGTCAACTATGGCTACACCTTC.

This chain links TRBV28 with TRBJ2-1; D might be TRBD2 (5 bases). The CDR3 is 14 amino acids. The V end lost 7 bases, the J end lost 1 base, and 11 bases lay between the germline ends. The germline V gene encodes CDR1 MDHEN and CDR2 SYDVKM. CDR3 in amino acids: CASIPSGSYNEQFF. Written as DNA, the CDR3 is TGTGCCAGCATCCCCTCGGGGTCCTACAATGAGCAGTTCTTC.

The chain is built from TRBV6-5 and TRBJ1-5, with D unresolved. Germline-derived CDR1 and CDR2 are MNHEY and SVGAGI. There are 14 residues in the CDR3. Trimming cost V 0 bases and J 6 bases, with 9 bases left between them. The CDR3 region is CASSYSSRGQPQHF. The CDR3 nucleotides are TGTGCCAGCAGTTACTCATCCCGGGGTCAGCCCCAGCATTTT.

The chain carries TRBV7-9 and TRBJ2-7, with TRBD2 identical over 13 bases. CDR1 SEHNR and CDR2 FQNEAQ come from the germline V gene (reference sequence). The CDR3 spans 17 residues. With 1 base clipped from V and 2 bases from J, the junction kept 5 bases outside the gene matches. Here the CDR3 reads CASSLGTSGSSAYEQYF. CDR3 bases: TGTGCCAGCAGCTTAGGGACTAGCGGGAGTTCCGCCTACGAGCAGTACTTC. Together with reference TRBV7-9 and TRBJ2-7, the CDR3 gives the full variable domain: DTGVSQNPRHKITKRGQNVTFRCDPISEHNRLYWYRQTLGQGPEFLTYFQNEAQLEKSRLLSDRFSAERPKGSFSTLEIQRTEQGDSAMYLCASSLGTSGSSAYEQYFGPGTRLTVT.

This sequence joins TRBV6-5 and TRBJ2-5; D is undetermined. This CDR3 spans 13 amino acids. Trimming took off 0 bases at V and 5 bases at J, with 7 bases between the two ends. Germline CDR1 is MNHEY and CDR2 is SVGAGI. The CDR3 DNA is TGTGCCAGCAGTTACTCGAGAGTGGAGACCCAGTACTTC. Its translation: CASSYSRVETQYF.

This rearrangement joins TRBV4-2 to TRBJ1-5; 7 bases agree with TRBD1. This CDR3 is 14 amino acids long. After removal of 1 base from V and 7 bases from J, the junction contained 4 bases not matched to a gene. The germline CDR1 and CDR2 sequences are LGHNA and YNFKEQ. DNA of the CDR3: TGTGCCAGCAGCCAAGGGACAGGTGACCAGCCCCAGCATTTT. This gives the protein CASSQGTGDQPQHF.

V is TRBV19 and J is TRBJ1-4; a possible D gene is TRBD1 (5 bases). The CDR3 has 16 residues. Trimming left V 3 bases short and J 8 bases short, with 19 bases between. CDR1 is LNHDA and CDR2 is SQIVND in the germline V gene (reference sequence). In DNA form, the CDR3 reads TGTGCCAGTAGTATTCTGCGGGACGGCCATAAGGAAAAACTGTTTTTT. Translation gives CASSILRDGHKEKLFF.

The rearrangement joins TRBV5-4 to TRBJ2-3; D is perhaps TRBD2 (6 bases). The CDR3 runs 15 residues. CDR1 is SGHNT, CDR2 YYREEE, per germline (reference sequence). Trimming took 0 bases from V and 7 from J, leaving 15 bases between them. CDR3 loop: CASSLDAGRVNTQYF. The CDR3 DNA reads TGTGCCAGCAGCTTGGACGCGGGACGGGTTAATACGCAGTATTTT.

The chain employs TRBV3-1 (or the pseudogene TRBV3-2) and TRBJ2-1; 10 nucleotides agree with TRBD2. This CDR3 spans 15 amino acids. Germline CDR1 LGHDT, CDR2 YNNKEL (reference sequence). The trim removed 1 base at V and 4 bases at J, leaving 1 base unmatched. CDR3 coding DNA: TGTGCCAGCAGCCAAGCGACTAGCGGGTACAATGAGCAGTTCTTC. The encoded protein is CASSQATSGYNEQFF.

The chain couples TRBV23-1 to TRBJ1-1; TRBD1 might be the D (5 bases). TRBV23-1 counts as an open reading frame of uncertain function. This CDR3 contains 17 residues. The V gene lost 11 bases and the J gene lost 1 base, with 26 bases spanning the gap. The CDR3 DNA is TGCGCCCTTCCCTGTAACGGGGGAGAGGGTAGGAACACTGAAGCTTTCTTT. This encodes CALPCNGGEGRNTEAFF.

The CDR3 here is CASSITGLNTEAFF. The CDR3, as DNA: TGTGCCAGTAGTATTACAGGGTTGAACACTGAAGCTTTCTTT. The chain uses TRBV19 and TRBJ1-1; TRBD1 is a possible D gene (6 bases). The CDR3 sequence is 14 residues long. Trimming took 3 bases from V and 0 from J, leaving 8 bases between them. The germline V gene encodes CDR1 LNHDA and CDR2 SQIVND (reference sequence).

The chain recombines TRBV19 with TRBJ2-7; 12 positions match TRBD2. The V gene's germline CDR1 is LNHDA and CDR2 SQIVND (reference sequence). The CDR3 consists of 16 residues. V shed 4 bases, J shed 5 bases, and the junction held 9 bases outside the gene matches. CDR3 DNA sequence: TGTGCCAGTAGTAGAGGGCTAGCGGGAGGGCTGGACGAGCAGTACTTC. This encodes CASSRGLAGGLDEQYF. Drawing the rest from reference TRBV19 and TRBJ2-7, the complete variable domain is DGGITQSPKYLFRKEGQNVTLSCEQNLNHDAMYWYRQDPGQGLRLIYYSQIVNDFQKGDIAEGYSVSREKKESFPLTVTSAQKNPTAFYLCASSRGLAGGLDEQYFGPGTRLTVT.

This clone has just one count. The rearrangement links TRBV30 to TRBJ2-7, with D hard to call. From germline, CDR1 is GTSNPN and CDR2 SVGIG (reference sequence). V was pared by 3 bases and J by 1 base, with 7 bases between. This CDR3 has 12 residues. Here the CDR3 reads CAWRRLSYEQYF. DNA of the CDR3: TGTGCCTGGAGGCGACTTTCCTACGAGCAGTACTTC.

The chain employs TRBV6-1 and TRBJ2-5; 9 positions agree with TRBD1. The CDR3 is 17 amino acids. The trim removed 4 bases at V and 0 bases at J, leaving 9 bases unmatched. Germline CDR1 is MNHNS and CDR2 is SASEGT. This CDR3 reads CASSVSTRDRDQETQYF. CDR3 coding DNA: TGTGCCAGCAGTGTATCAACGCGGGACAGGGACCAAGAGACCCAGTACTTC.

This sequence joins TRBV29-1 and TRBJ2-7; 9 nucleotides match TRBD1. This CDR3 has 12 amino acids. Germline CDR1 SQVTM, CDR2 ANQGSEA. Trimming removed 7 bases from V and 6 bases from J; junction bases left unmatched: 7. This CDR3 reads CSGGQGIAEQYF. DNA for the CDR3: TGCAGCGGGGGACAGGGAATAGCCGAGCAGTACTTC.

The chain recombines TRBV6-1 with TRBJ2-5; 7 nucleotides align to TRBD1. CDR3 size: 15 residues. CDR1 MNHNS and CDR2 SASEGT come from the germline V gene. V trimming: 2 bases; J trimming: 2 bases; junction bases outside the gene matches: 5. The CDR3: CASSERGRGQETQYF. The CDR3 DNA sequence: TGTGCCAGCAGTGAAAGGGGCAGGGGGCAAGAGACCCAGTACTTC.

In nucleotides, the CDR3 is TGTGCCAGCAGTTACTCTGTGGGGGGGACCTGGACCCAGTACTTC. It yields the protein CASSYSVGGTWTQYF. The V gene is TRBV6-2 or TRBV6-3, the J gene TRBJ2-5; 7 bases fit TRBD2. The CDR3 loop spans 15 amino acids. Trimming removed 0 bases from V and 7 bases from J; junction bases left unmatched: 8. Germline assignment: CDR1 MNHEY and CDR2 SVGEGT.